The 8 T cell receptor beta chains below were found in one sample sequenced in a study of T cell changes during pregnancy in multiple sclerosis. Clones were sequenced by immunoSEQ multiplex PCR, and TCRdb holds only the in-frame ones, with some missing. The table includes roughly 50,000 clones, 80% to 95% detected once. The specimen comprised CD4+ T cells from peripheral blood mononuclear cells, sampled after pregnancy. Receptors were obtained from a female donor with multiple sclerosis, enrolled in a pregnancy study.

The chain combines TRBV18 with TRBJ2-3, with 8 bases lining up with TRBD2. V lost 6 bases and J lost 2; bases outside the gene matches: 7. This CDR3 is 15 amino acids long. The germline V gene has CDR1 KGHSH and CDR2 LQKENI. The CDR3 sequence is CASSPGGDITDTQYF. In DNA, the CDR3 is TGTGCCAGCTCCCCCGGGGGGGATATCACAGATACGCAGTATTTT.

This sequence joins TRBV27 and TRBJ2-7; 7 nucleotides match TRBD1. The J segment lost 3 bases and the V segment lost 7 bases, leaving 12 bases of the junction unmatched. Looked up from germline, CDR1 is MNHEY and CDR2 is SMNVEV (reference sequence). The CDR3 is 15 residues long. CDR3 in DNA: TGTGCCAGCACCAGACTCGGACAGGCCCACTACGAGCAGTACTTC. This sequence encodes CASTRLGQAHYEQYF.

Remarks on this clone: Other nucleotide sequences from this sample produce the same CDR3. The chain carries TRBV6-5 and TRBJ2-3, with TRBD1 matching over 7 bases. From germline, CDR1 is MNHEY and CDR2 SVGAGI. After removal of 6 bases from V and 1 base from J, the junction contained 1 base not matched to a gene. The CDR3 covers 13 residues. This CDR3 is CASRGTGTDTQYF. CDR3 DNA sequence: TGTGCCAGCAGAGGGACAGGCACAGATACGCAGTATTTT.

This chain joins TRBV28 and TRBJ2-5, with TRBD1 identical over 10 bases. The germline gives CDR1 MDHEN, CDR2 SYDVKM. The J segment lost 5 bases and the V segment lost 4 bases, leaving 4 bases of the junction unmatched. This CDR3 has 14 amino acids. The CDR3 reads CASSSTGGVETQYF. The CDR3 DNA is TGTGCCAGCAGTTCGACAGGGGGCGTTGAGACCCAGTACTTC.

The V call is TRBV20-1, the J call TRBJ1-4; tentatively, D is TRBD1 (6 bases). The length of the CDR3 is 11 residues. CDR1 and CDR2 (germline): DFQATT, SNEGSKA (reference sequence). Trimming removed 4 bases from V and 8 bases from J, with 8 bases in between. The CDR3 spells CSAKRGEKLFF. CDR3 nucleotides: TGCAGTGCTAAGAGGGGGGAAAAACTGTTTTTT.

The chain carries TRBV7-8 and TRBJ1-2, with 8 nucleotides matching TRBD1. Trimming removed 4 bases from V and 4 bases from J; junction bases left unmatched: 8. Germline V gives CDR1 SGHVS, CDR2 FQNEAQ. The CDR3 extends over 15 amino acids. The DNA for the CDR3 is TGTGCCAGCAGCTCTACCCCAGGGGGCGGCTATGGCTACACCTTC. As protein: CASSSTPGGGYGYTF.

The rearrangement links TRBV6-5 to TRBJ1-2; weak D call: TRBD1 (5 bases). CDR3 length: 11 amino acids. The germline V and J ends were trimmed by 6 bases and 8 bases, with 10 bases remaining between them. The germline gives CDR1 MNHEY, CDR2 SVGAGI. In DNA form, the CDR3 reads TGTGCCAGCAGCGCAGGGTTGGGCTACACCTTC. Residues: CASSAGLGYTF.

The chain uses TRBV29-1 and TRBJ2-1; D is undetermined. The CDR3 runs to 11 residues. Germline CDR1 is SQVTM and CDR2 is ANQGSEA. Trimming took off 4 bases at V and 2 bases at J, with 3 bases between the two ends. CDR3 DNA: TGCAGCGTTGCAACCTACAATGAGCAGTTCTTC. As protein: CSVATYNEQFF.